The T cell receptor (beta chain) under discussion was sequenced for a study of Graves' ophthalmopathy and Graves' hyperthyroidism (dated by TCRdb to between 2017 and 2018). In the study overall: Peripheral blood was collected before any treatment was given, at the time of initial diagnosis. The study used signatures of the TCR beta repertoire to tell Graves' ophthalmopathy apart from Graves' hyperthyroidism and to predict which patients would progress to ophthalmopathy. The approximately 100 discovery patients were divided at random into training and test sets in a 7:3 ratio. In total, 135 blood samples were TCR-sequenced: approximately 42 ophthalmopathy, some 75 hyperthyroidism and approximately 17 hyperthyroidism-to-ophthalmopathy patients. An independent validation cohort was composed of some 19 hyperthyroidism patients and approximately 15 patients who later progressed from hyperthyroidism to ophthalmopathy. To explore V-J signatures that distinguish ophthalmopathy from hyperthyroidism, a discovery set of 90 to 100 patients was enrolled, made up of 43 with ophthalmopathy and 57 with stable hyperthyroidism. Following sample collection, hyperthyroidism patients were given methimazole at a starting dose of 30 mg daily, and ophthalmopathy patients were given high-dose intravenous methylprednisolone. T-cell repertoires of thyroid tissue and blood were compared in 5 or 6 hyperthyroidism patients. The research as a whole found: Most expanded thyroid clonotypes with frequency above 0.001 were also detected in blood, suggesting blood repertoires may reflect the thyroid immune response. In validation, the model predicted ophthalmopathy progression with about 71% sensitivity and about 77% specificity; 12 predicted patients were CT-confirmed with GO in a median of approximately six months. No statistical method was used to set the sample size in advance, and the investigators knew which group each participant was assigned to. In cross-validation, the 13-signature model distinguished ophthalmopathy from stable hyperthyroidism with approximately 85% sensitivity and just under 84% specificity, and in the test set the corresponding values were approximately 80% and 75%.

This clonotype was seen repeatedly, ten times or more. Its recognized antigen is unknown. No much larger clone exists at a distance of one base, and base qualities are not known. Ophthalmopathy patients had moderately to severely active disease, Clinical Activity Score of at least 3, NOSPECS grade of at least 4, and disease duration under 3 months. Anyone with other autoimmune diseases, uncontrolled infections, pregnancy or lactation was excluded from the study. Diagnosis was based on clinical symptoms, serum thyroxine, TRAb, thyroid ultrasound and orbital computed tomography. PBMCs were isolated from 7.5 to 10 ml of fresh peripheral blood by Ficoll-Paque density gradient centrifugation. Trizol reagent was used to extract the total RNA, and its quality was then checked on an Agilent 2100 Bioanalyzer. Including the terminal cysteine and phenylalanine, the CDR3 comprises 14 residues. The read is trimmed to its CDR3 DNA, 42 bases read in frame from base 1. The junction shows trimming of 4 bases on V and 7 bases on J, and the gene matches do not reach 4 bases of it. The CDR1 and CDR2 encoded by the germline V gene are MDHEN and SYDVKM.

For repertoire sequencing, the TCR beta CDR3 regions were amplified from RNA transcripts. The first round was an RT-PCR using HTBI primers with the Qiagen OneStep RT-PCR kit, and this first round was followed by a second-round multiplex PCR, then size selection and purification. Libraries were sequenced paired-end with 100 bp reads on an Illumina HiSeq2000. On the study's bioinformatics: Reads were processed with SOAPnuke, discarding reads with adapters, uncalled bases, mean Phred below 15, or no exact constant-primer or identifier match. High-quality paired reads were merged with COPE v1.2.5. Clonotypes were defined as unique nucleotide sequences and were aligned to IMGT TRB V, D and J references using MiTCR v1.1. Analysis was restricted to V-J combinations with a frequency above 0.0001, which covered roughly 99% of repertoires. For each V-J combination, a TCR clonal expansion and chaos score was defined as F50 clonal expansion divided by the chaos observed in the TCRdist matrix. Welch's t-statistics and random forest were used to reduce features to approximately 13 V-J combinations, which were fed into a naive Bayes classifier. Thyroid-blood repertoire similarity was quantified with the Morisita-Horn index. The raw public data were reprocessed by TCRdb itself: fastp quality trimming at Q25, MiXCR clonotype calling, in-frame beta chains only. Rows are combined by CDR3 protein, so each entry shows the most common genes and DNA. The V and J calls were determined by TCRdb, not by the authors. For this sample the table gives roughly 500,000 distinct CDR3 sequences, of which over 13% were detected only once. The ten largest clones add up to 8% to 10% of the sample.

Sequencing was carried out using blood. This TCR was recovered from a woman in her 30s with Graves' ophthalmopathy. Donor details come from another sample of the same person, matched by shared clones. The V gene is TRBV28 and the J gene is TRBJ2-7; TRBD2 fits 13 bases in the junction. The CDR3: CASSSSTSGREQYF. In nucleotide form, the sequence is TGTGCCAGCAGTTCATCGACTAGCGGGAGGGAGCAGTACTTC.